The 2 T cell receptor beta chains in this list originate from one sample, sequenced in a study of T-cell memory formation after mild COVID-19. One entry per CDR3 protein, called by TCRdb with MiXCR from the 5' RACE reads. The data contain approximately 300,000 distinct CDR3 sequences, roughly 8.2% of them singletons. Material for sequencing was PBMCs or a T cell subset sorted from them (not recorded which). The receptors were gathered from a man aged 18-30 years who had mild COVID-19 (a few samples of this study predate the infection). Cell type and time point are not known.

This clonotype was seen ten or more times. The gene calls are TRBV28 and TRBJ1-2; no definite D call. V was cut by 3 bases and J by 5 bases, with 10 bases left in between. CDR1 and CDR2 from the germline V gene are MDHEN and SYDVKM. The CDR3 has 13 amino acids. The CDR3 is CASSLGLGYGYTF. Here the CDR3 DNA reads TGTGCCAGCAGTTTGGGCCTAGGATATGGCTACACCTTC.

This clonotype was detected many times. This chain links TRBV3-1 with TRBJ2-4; 12 positions agree with TRBD2. Germline CDR1 LGHDT, CDR2 YNNKEL (reference sequence). The V and J ends lost 4 bases and 6 bases, in that order; junction bases with no gene match: 7. CDR3 length: 16 residues. The CDR3 sequence: CASSPQTSGGSNIQYF. Here the CDR3 DNA reads TGTGCCAGCAGCCCGCAGACTAGCGGGGGATCAAACATTCAGTACTTC. The complete variable domain, with remaining parts taken from reference TRBV3-1 and TRBJ2-4, reads DTAVSQTPKYLVTQMGNDKSIKCEQNLGHDTMYWYKQDSKKFLKIMFSYNNKELIINETVPNRFSPKSPDKAHLNLHINSLELGDSAVYFCASSPQTSGGSNIQYFGAGTRLSVL.